This T cell receptor beta chain appears in the sequencing data of a study of cytomegalovirus exposure and HLA in healthy donors. Broader study findings: There were three CMV-associated chains whose specificity for CMV antigens was confirmed in vitro.

Primers included in the PCR were 60 Vbeta and 13 Jbeta primers. Data came from immunoSEQ multiplex PCR; TCRdb stores just in-frame clones and leaves some out. The sample includes 160,000 or so clones, 82% of them seen just once. For this clone: The antigen remains unidentified.

The CDR3 is 14 residues long. The germline V gene has CDR1 LNHDA and CDR2 SQIVND (reference sequence). J lost 6 bases, V lost 5 bases, and 4 bases had no gene match. Sequencing was done on a sample of PBMCs. The chain has TRBV19 and TRBJ2-1, with 10 bases identical to TRBD2. This TCR came from a woman in her forties or fifties in good health and CMV-seropositive. Written as DNA, the CDR3 is TGTGCCAGTAGTCGGACTAGCGGCCTCAATGAGCAGTTCTTC. This sequence encodes CASSRTSGLNEQFF. Complete variable domain (other parts from reference TRBV19 and TRBJ2-1): DGGITQSPKYLFRKEGQNVTLSCEQNLNHDAMYWYRQDPGQGLRLIYYSQIVNDFQKGDIAEGYSVSREKKESFPLTVTSAQKNPTAFYLCASSRTSGLNEQFFGPGTRLTVL.